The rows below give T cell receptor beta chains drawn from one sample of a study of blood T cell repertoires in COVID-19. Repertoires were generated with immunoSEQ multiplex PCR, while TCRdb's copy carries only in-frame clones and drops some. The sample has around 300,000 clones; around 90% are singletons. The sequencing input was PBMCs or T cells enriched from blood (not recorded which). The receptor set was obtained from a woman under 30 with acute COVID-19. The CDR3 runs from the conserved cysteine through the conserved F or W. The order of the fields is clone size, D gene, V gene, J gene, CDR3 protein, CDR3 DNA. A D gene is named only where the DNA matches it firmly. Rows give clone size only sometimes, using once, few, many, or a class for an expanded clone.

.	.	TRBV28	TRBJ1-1	CASSPGQLGGTEAFF	TGTGCCAGCAGTCCAGGACAGTTAGGGGGCACTGAAGCTTTCTTT
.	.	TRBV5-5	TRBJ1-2	CASSLGTESNYGYTF	TGTGCCAGCAGCTTGGGGACAGAGTCTAACTATGGCTACACCTTC
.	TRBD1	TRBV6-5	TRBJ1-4	CASSRQGAEKLFF	TGTGCCAGCAGTAGACAGGGGGCGGAAAAACTGTTTTTT
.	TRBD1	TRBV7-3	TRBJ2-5	CASSEQTGYLETQYF	TGTGCCAGCAGCGAGCAGACAGGGTACTTAGAGACCCAGTACTTC
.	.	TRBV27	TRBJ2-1	CASSPDSPRREQFF	TGTGCCAGCAGTCCAGATTCCCCCCGGAGGGAGCAGTTCTTC
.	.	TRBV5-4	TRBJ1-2	CASSLDGRGFGYTF	TGTGCCAGCAGCTTGGATGGCAGGGGATTTGGCTACACCTTC
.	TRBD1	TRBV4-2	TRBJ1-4	CASSQDMRGREKLFF	TGTGCCAGCAGCCAAGATATGAGGGGGCGTGAAAAACTGTTTTTT
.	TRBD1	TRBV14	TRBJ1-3	CASSPGQGGTIYF	TGTGCCAGCAGCCCGGGACAGGGAGGGACCATATATTTT
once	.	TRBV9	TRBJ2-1	CASSDPGLNNEQFF	TGTGCCAGCAGCGATCCGGGACTGAACAATGAGCAGTTCTTC
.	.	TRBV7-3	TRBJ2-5	CASSEYGRGETQYF	TGTGCCAGCAGCGAGTACGGTAGAGGGGAGACCCAGTACTTC